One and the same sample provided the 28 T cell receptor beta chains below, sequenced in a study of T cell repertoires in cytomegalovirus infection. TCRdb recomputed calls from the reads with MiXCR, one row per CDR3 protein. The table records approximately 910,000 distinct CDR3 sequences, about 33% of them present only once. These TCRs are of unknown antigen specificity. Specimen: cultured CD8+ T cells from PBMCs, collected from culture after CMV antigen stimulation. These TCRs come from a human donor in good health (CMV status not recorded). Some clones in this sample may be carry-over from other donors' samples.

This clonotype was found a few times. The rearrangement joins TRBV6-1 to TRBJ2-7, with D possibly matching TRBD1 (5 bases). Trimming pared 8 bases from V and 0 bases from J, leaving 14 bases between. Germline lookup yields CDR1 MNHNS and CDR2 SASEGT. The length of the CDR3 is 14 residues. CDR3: CASGQGESSYEQYV. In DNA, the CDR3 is TGTGCCAGCGGGCAGGGCGAGAGCTCCTACGAGCAGTACGTC.

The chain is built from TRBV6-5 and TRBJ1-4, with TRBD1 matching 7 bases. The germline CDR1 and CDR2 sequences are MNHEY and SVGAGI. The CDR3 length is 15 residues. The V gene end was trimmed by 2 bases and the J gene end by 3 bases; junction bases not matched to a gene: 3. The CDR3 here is CASSYGQDSNEKLFF. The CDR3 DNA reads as TGTGCCAGCAGTTACGGACAGGACTCTAATGAAAAACTGTTTTTT.

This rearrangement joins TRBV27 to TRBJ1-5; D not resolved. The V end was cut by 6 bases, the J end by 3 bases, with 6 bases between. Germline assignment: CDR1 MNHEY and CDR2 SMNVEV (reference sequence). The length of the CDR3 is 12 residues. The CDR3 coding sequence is TGTGCCAGCAGGAGCTTCAATCAGCCCCAGCATTTT. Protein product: CASRSFNQPQHF.

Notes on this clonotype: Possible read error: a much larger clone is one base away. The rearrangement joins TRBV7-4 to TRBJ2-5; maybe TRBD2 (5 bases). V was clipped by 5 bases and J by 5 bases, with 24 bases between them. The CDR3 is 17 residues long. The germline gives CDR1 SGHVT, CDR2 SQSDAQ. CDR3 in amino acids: CASSTHKGGRAPETQYF. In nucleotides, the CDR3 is TGTGCCAGCAGCACCCATAAAGGCGGGCGGGCCCCGGAGACCCAGTACTTC.

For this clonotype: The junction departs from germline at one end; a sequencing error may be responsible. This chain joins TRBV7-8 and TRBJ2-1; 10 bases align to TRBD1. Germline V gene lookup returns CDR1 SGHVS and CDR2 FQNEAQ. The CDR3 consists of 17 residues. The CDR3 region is CANSLSSGTGDYNEQFF. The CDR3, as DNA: TGTGCCAACAGCTTATCCTCCGGGACAGGGGACTACAATGAGCAGTTCTTC.

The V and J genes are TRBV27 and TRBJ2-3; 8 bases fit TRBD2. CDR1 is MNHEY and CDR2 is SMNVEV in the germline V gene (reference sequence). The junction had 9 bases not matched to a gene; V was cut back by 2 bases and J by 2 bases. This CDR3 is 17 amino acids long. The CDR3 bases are TGTGCCAGCAGTTTAAAAAACGGGGGGGTTTTCACAGATACGCAGTATTTT. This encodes CASSLKNGGVFTDTQYF.

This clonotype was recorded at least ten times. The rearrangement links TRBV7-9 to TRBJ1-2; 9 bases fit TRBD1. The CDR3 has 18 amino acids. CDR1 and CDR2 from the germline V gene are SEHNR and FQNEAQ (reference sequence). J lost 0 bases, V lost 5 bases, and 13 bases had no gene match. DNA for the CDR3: TGTGCCAGCAGCCATGCCCGGGACAGGGAGCCAACTAACTATGGCTACACCTTC. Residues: CASSHARDREPTNYGYTF.

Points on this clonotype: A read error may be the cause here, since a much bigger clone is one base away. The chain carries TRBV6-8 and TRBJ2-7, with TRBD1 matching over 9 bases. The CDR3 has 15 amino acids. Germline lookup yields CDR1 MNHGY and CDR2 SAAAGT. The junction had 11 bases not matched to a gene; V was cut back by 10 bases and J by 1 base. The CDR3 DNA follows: TGTGCCAACAATCTGGGACAGGGATCTTCCTACGAGCAGTACTTC. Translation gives CANNLGQGSSYEQYF.

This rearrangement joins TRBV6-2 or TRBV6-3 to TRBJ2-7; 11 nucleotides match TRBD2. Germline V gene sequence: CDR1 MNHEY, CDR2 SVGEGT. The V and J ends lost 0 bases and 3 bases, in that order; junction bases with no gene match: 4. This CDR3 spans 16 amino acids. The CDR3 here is CASSYSKLAGDYEQYF. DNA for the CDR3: TGTGCCAGCAGTTACTCGAAACTAGCGGGGGACTACGAGCAGTACTTC.

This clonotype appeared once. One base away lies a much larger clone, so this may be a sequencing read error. DNA for the CDR3: TGTGCCAGCAGTTGCCGACAGGGAGGGAACACTGAAGCTTTCTTT. Residues: CASSCRQGGNTEAFF. The chain carries TRBV6-8 and TRBJ1-1; TRBD1 matches 7 bases. There are 15 residues in the CDR3. V lost 4 bases, J lost 1 base, and 6 bases stayed unmatched. CDR1 is MNHGY, CDR2 SAAAGT, per germline.

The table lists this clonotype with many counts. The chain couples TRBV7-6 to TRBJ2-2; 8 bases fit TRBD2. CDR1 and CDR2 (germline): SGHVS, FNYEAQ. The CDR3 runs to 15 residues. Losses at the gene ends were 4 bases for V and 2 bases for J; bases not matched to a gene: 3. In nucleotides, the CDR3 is TGTGCCAGCAGCTCCAGCGGGGGCAACACCGGGGAGCTGTTTTTT. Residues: CASSSSGGNTGELFF.

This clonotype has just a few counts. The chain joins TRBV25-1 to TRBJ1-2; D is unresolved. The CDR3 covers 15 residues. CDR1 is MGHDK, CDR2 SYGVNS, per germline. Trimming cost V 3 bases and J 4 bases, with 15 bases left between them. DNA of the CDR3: TGTGCCAGCAGTGATTACCGGGGAAATAGCTATGGCTACACCTTC. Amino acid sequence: CASSDYRGNSYGYTF.

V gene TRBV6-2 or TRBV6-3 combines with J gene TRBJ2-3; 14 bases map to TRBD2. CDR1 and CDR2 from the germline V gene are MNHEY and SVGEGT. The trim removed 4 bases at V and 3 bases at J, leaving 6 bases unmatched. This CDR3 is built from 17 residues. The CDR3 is CASSWPGLAGGTDTQYF. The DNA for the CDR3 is TGTGCCAGCAGTTGGCCCGGACTAGCGGGGGGAACAGATACGCAGTATTTT.

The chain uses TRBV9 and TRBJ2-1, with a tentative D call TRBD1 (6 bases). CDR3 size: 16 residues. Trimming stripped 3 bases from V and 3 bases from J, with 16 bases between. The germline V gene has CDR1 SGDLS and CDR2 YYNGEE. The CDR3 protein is CASSENRERYYNEQFF. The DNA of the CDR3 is TGTGCCAGCAGCGAGAACAGGGAAAGGTACTACAATGAGCAGTTCTTC.

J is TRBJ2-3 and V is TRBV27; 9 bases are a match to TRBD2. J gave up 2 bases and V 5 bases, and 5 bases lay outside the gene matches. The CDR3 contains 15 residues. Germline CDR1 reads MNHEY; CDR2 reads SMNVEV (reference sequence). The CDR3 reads CASSVVAGATDTQYF. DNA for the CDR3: TGTGCCAGCAGTGTCGTAGCGGGGGCCACAGATACGCAGTATTTT.

CDR3 sequence reads: CASPRLRGGNTEAFF. The CDR3, as DNA: TGTGCCAGCCCCAGGTTGAGGGGGGGGAACACTGAAGCTTTCTTT. This chain uses TRBV2 with TRBJ1-1, with TRBD1 as a possible D gene (6 bases). The CDR3 consists of 15 residues. The germline V gene encodes CDR1 SNHLY and CDR2 FYNNEI. V dropped 8 bases and J dropped 1 base, with 17 bases sitting between them.

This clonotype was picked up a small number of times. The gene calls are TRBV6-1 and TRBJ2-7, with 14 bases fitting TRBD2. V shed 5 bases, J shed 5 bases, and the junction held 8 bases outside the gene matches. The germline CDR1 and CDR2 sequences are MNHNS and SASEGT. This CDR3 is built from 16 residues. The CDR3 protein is CASSFTPGLAGDEQYV. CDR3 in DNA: TGTGCCAGCAGTTTCACCCCGGGACTAGCGGGGGACGAGCAGTACGTC.

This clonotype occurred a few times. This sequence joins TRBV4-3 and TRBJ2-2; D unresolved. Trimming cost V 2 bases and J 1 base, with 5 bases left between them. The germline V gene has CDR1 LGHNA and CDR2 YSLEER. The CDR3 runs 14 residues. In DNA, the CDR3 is TGCGCCAGCAGCCAATTAAGGAACACCGGGGAGCTGTTTTTT. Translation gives CASSQLRNTGELFF.

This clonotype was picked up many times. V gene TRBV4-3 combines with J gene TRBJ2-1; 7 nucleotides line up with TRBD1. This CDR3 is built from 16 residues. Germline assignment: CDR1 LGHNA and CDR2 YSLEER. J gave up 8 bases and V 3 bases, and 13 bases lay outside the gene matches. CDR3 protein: CASSQDGNRGWDEQFF. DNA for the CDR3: TGCGCCAGCAGCCAGGACGGGAACAGGGGCTGGGATGAGCAGTTCTTC.

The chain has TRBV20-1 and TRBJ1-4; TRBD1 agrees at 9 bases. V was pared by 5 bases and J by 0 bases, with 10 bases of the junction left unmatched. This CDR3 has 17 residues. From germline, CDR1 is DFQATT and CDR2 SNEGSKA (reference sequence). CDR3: CSAFRDRATPTNEKLFF. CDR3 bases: TGCAGTGCTTTCCGGGACAGGGCAACCCCAACTAATGAAAAACTGTTTTTT.

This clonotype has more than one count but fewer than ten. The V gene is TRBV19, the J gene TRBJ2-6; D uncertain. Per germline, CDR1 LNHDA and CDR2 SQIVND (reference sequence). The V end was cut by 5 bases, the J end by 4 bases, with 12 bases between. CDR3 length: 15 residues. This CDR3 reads CASSQRGSGANVLTF. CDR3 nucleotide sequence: TGTGCCAGTAGTCAGAGAGGTTCCGGGGCCAACGTCCTGACTTTC.

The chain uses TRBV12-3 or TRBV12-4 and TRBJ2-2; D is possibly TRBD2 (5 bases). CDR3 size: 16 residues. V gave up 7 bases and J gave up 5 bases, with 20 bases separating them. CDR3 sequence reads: CASTTQLALRTGELFF. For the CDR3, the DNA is TGTGCCAGCACCACCCAGCTAGCCCTCAGGACCGGGGAGCTGTTTTTT.

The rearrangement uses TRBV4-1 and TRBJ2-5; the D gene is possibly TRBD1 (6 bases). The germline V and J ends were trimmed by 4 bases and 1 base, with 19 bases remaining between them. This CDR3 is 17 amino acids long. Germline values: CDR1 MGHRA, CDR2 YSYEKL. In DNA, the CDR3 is TGCGCCAGCAGCCGAAGACCCTTAGGGGGATCCCAAGAGACCCAGTACTTC. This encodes CASSRRPLGGSQETQYF.

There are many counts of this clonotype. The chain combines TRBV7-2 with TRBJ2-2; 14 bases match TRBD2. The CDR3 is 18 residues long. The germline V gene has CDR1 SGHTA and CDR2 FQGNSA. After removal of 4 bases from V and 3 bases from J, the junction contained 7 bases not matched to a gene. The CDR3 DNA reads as TGTGCCAGCAGCTCTTCAGGGACTAGCGGGGGATACACCGGGGAGCTGTTTTTT. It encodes CASSSSGTSGGYTGELFF.

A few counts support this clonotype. CDR3 sequence (DNA): TGCGCCAGCAGCTGGGACGTGGGGGAGCAGTACTTC. Its protein is CASSWDVGEQYF. The rearrangement uses TRBV5-1 and TRBJ2-7; D may correspond to TRBD1 or TRBD2 (5 bases each). This CDR3 has 12 residues. From germline, CDR1 is SGHRS and CDR2 YFSETQ. Between the trimmed V and J ends, which lost 3 bases and 7 bases, there was a span of 11 bases.

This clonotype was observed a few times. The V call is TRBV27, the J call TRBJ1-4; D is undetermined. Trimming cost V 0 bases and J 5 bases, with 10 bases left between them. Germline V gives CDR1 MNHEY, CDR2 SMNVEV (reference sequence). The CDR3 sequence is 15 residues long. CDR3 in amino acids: CASSLSYSSNEKLFF. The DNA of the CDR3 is TGTGCCAGCAGTTTATCGTACAGCTCCAATGAAAAACTGTTTTTT.

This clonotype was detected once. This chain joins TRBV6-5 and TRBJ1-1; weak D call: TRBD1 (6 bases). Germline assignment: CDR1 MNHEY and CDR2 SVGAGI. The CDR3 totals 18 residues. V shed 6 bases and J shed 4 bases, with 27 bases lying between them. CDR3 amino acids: CASSPTPIATGSSTEAFF. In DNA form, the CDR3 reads TGTGCCAGCAGCCCAACCCCTATCGCTACAGGGTCTAGCACTGAAGCTTTCTTT.

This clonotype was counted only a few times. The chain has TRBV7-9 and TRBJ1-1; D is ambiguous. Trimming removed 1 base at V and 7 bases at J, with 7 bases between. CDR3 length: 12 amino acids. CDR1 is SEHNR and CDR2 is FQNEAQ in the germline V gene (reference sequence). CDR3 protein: CASSLVNGEAFF. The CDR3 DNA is TGTGCCAGCAGCTTAGTCAACGGTGAAGCTTTCTTT. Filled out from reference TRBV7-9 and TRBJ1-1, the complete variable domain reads DTGVSQNPRHKITKRGQNVTFRCDPISEHNRLYWYRQTLGQGPEFLTYFQNEAQLEKSRLLSDRFSAERPKGSFSTLEIQRTEQGDSAMYLCASSLVNGEAFFGQGTRLTVV.